This T cell receptor (beta chain) derives from a study of T-cell reconstitution after alpha-beta-depleted transplantation in children. This clonotype was observed many times. Preparation of the TCRbeta library was carried out with unique molecular identifiers. TCRdb re-called the PCR reads with MiXCR, one entry per CDR3 protein. The table lists 230,000 or so distinct CDR3 sequences, approximately 9.7% of them singletons, with 5% to 6% in the top ten. The CDR3 has 15 residues. Trimming removed 1 base from V and 5 bases from J, with 9 bases in between. The material sequenced was PBMCs from the stem cell graft donor, taken from the stem cell graft. The chain links TRBV12-3 or TRBV12-4 to TRBJ1-6, with D perhaps TRBD1 (6 bases). The sequence was obtained from a human donor who donated a stem cell graft to a child with SCID. In nucleotides, the CDR3 is TGTGCCAGCAGTTTAGGGGACAACAATAATTCACCCCTCCACTTT. It translates to CASSLGDNNNSPLHF.